The 9 T cell receptor beta chains listed next were all sequenced from one sample in a study of T cells in Graves' hyperthyroidism and ophthalmopathy (dated by TCRdb to about 2019). Library preparation used multiplex PCR. TCRdb lists the instrument as Illumina HiSeq 2000. The TCR beta CDR3 regions were amplified from RNA transcripts. A first-round RT-PCR of the TCR CDR3 used the HTBI primer set with the Qiagen OneStep RT-PCR kit. In-frame beta chains were kept once TCRdb had trimmed the public reads at Q25 with fastp and called clones with MiXCR. Rows with a matching CDR3 protein are joined into one entry that keeps the most common DNA and genes. The sample yields about 290,000 distinct CDR3 sequences; around 13% were counted once. The top ten clones comprise under 8% of the sample. Sample: blood. The receptors originated from a woman in her thirties or forties with Graves' hyperthyroidism.

V and J are TRBV7-9 and TRBJ2-3, with 11 bases lining up with TRBD1. V shed 1 base and J 6 bases; nucleotides not matched to a gene: 3. The CDR3 consists of 15 residues. The germline V gene encodes CDR1 SEHNR and CDR2 FQNEAQ (reference sequence). The chain's CDR3 is CASSLDGQGADTQYF. The CDR3 DNA is TGTGCCAGCAGCTTAGACGGACAGGGGGCCGATACGCAGTATTTT.

This clonotype was seen many times. V and J are TRBV6-1 and TRBJ1-2; D not resolved. Germline V CDR1 and CDR2: MNHNS, SASEGT. This CDR3 has 12 amino acids. The V end lost 5 bases, the J end lost 4 bases, and 8 bases lay between the germline ends. The CDR3, as DNA: TGTGCCAGCAGTACGGGTCGCTATGGCTACACCTTC. Protein sequence: CASSTGRYGYTF.

This clonotype was recorded once. This chain connects TRBV20-1 to TRBJ2-3; TRBD1 agrees at 7 bases. Germline CDR1 is DFQATT and CDR2 is SNEGSKA (reference sequence). The CDR3 totals 16 residues. The junction had 10 bases not matched to a gene; V was cut back by 3 bases and J by 1 base. CDR3 loop: CSASVQGSLRTDTQYF. DNA for the CDR3: TGCAGTGCTAGTGTACAGGGGTCGCTGCGCACAGATACGCAGTATTTT.

Ten or more counts support this clonotype. This rearrangement joins TRBV20-1 to TRBJ2-7; D unclear. V dropped 1 base and J dropped 0 bases, with 4 bases sitting between them. There are 12 residues in the CDR3. Germline values: CDR1 DFQATT, CDR2 SNEGSKA (reference sequence). CDR3: CSARVNSYEQYF. The CDR3 bases are TGCAGTGCTAGAGTAAACTCCTACGAGCAGTACTTC.

The chain has TRBV6-2 or TRBV6-3 and TRBJ2-1; TRBD1 agrees at 7 bases. Losses at the gene ends were 4 bases for V and 5 bases for J; bases not matched to a gene: 8. Germline CDR1 is MNHEY and CDR2 is SVGEGT. This CDR3 region has 15 residues. The CDR3 protein is CASSSGTATNNEQFF. In DNA form, the CDR3 reads TGTGCCAGCAGTTCCGGGACAGCGACAAACAATGAGCAGTTCTTC.

The J gene is TRBJ1-4, the V gene TRBV6-2 or TRBV6-3, with D uncertain. The length of the CDR3 is 11 residues. Deletions cut 6 bases from V and 7 bases from J, with 6 bases between. Germline CDR1 and CDR2: MNHEY and SVGEGT. The CDR3: CASRGSEKLFF. The CDR3 bases are TGTGCCAGCAGGGGAAGTGAAAAACTGTTTTTT.

This clonotype was seen at least ten times. This chain links TRBV12-3 or TRBV12-4 with TRBJ1-1, with D possibly TRBD1 on 6 matching bases. V was trimmed by 4 bases and J by 1 base, leaving 13 bases between them. This CDR3 region has 15 residues. The CDR3 is CASSSGTGRNTEAFF. DNA for the CDR3: TGTGCCAGCAGTTCCGGAACAGGGAGGAACACTGAAGCTTTCTTT.

This clonotype occurred a few times. The chain links TRBV12-3 or TRBV12-4 to TRBJ2-1; 7 positions agree with TRBD1. CDR3 length: 12 amino acids. V lost 6 bases and J lost 13; bases outside the gene matches: 9. The CDR3 nucleotides read TGTGCCAGCAGACCGACAGGGTCTTTACAGTTCTTC. It encodes CASRPTGSLQFF.

CDR3 coding DNA: TGCGCCAGCAGCTTGAGCGGGCAGGGTGAGACCCAGTACTTC. Its protein product is CASSLSGQGETQYF. The chain joins TRBV5-1 to TRBJ2-5, with D possibly TRBD2 on 6 matching bases. CDR3 size: 14 residues. Between the trimmed V and J ends, which lost 1 base and 5 bases, there was a span of 12 bases. CDR1 is SGHRS, CDR2 YFSETQ, per germline.